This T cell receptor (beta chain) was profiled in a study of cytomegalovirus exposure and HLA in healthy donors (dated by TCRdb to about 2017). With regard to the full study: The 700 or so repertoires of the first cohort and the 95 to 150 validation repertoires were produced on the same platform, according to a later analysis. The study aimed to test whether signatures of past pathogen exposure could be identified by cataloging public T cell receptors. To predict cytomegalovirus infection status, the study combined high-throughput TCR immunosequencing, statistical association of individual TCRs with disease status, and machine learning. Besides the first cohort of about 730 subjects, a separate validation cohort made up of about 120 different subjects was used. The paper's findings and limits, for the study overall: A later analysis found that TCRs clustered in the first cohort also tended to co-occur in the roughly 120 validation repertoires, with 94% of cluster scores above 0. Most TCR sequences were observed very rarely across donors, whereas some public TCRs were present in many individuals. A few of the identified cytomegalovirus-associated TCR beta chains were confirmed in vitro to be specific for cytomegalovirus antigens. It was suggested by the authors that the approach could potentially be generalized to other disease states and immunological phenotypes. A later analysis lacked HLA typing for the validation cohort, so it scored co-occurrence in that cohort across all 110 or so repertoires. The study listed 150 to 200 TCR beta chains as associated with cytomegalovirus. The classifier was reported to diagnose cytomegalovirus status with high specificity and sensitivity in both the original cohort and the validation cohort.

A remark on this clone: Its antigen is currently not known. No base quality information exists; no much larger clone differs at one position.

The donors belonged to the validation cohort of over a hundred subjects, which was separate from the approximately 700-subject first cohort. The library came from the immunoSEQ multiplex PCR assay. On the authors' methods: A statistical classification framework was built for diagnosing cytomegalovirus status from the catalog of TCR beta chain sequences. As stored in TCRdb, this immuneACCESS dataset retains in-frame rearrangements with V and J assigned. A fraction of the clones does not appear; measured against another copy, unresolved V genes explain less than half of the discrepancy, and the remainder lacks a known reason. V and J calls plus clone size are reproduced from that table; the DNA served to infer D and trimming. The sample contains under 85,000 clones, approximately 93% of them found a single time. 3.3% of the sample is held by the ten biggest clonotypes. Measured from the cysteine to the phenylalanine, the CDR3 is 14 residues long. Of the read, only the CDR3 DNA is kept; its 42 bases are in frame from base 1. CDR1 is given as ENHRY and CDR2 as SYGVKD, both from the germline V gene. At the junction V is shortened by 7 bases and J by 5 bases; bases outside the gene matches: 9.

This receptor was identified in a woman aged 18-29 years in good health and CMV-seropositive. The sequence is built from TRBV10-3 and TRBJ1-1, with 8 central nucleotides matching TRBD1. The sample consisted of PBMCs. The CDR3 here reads CAITPDRDGTEAFF. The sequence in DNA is TGTGCCATCACCCCGGACAGGGACGGGACTGAAGCTTTCTTT.